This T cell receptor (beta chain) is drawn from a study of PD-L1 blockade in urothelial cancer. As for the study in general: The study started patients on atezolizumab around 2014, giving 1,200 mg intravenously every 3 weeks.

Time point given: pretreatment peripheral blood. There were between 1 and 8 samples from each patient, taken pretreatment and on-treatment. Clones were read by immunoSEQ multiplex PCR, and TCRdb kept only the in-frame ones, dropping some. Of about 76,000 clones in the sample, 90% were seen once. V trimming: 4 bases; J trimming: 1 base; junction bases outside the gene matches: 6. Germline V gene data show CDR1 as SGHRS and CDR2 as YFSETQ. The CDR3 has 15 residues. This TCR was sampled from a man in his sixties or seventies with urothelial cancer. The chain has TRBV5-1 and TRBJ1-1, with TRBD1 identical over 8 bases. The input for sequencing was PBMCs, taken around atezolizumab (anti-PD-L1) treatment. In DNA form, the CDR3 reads TGCGCCAGCAGCCAACAGGGGGTTCCGAACACTGAAGCTTTCTTT. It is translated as CASSQQGVPNTEAFF.